A selection of T cell receptor beta chains follows, all from one sample in a study of blood T cell repertoires in COVID-19. Some clones are missing from TCRdb's copy, which holds only in-frame ones; the method was immunoSEQ multiplex PCR. The data contain around 94,000 clones, almost 80% of them singletons. Sequencing was performed on peripheral blood. Every receptor here comes from a man in his 60s with active or convalescent COVID-19. Both conserved end residues are part of each CDR3. Fields, in order: J gene, clone size, D gene, V gene, CDR3 protein, CDR3 DNA. D genes are given only for firm matches. Expanded clones get a size class; other rows say once, few or many, or leave the size out.

TRBJ2-1 . TRBD2 TRBV25-1 CASSATSGSYNEQFF TGTGCCAGCAGTGCGACTAGCGGTTCCTACAATGAGCAGTTCTTC
TRBJ1-6 . . TRBV2 CASSEGGSSYNSPLHF TGTGCCAGCAGTGAAGGAGGGAGCTCCTATAATTCACCCCTCCACTTT
TRBJ2-7 . TRBD1 TRBV27 CASSGTGSGYEQYF TGTGCCAGCAGTGGGACAGGGTCTGGTTACGAGCAGTACTTC
TRBJ2-7 . TRBD1 TRBV6-1 CVSSERGQGSISYYEQYF TGTGTCAGCAGTGAAAGGGGACAGGGTTCCATCTCGTACTACGAGCAGTACTTC
TRBJ1-1 . . TRBV15 CATSRDGVNTEAFF TGTGCCACCAGCAGAGATGGAGTGAACACTGAAGCTTTCTTT
TRBJ1-2 . . TRBV28 CAGRGVSIQDGYTF TGTGCCGGGAGGGGAGTATCGATACAAGATGGCTACACCTTC
TRBJ1-1 . TRBD1 TRBV5-1 CASKGTDMNTEAFF TGCGCCAGCAAGGGGACAGACATGAACACTGAAGCTTTCTTT
TRBJ2-7 . TRBD1 TRBV15 CATSTRQGVLYEQYF TGTGCCACCAGCACGCGACAGGGGGTACTCTACGAGCAGTACTTC
TRBJ2-6 . . TRBV18 CASSPSNSYSGANVLTF TGTGCCAGCTCACCCTCGAACAGCTACTCTGGGGCCAACGTCCTGACTTTC
TRBJ2-7 . . TRBV7-3 CASSLNGRGSEQYF TGTGCCAGCAGCTTAAACGGGAGAGGTTCCGAGCAGTACTTC
TRBJ1-2 . . TRBV7-9 CATQRETGGYTF TGTGCCACCCAAAGGGAGACTGGGGGCTACACCTTC
TRBJ1-2 . . TRBV2 CASSETQTGGYTF TGTGCCAGCAGTGAAACACAAACAGGTGGCTACACCTTC
TRBJ2-7 once . TRBV4-1 CASSQDRAGLYEQYF TGCGCCAGCAGCCAAGATCGGGCAGGGCTCTACGAGCAGTACTTC
TRBJ1-6 . TRBD1 TRBV7-2 CASSLEGANSPLHF TGTGCCAGCAGCTTAGAGGGGGCGAATTCACCCCTCCACTTT
TRBJ2-2 . . TRBV5-5 CASSLVADANTGELFF TGTGCCAGCAGCTTGGTAGCAGACGCGAACACCGGGGAGCTGTTTTTT
TRBJ2-5 . TRBD2 TRBV4-1 CASSLRTSGGQETQYF TGCGCCAGCAGCCTTCGGACTAGCGGGGGCCAAGAGACCCAGTACTTC
TRBJ1-3 . TRBD1 TRBV7-2 CASSPPRQGANTIYF TGTGCCAGCAGCCCACCCCGACAGGGGGCCAACACCATATATTTT
TRBJ1-2 . TRBD1 TRBV7-8 CASSLEGAGGYTF TGTGCCAGCAGCTTAGAGGGGGCCGGTGGCTACACCTTC
TRBJ2-2 . . TRBV5-1 CASSLQARGFARELFF TGCGCCAGCAGCTTGCAGGCCAGGGGTTTTGCACGGGAGCTGTTTTTT
TRBJ2-1 . . TRBV7-9 CASSPWGGIGNEQFF TGTGCCAGCAGCCCCTGGGGCGGGATCGGCAATGAGCAGTTCTTC
TRBJ1-5 . TRBD1 TRBV2 CASSQTDRVVQPQHF TGTGCCAGCAGTCAAACCGACAGGGTGGTTCAGCCCCAGCATTTT
TRBJ2-5 . . TRBV29-1 CSVEREGVGTQYF TGCAGCGTTGAAAGAGAGGGAGTGGGGACCCAGTACTTC
TRBJ2-5 . . TRBV9 CASSVAGTASVETQYF TGTGCCAGCAGCGTAGCTGGGACTGCTAGTGTGGAGACCCAGTACTTC
TRBJ2-7 . TRBD2 TRBV9 CASSVASGASYEQYF TGTGCCAGCAGCGTAGCCAGCGGGGCCTCCTACGAGCAGTACTTC
TRBJ2-2 . TRBD1 TRBV7-9 CATDRGLDTGELFF TGTGCCACCGACAGGGGACTCGACACCGGGGAGCTGTTTTTT
TRBJ2-7 . TRBD2 TRBV5-1 CASSSLAGSSYEQYF TGCGCCAGCAGCTCCTTAGCGGGGTCCTCCTACGAGCAGTACTTC
TRBJ2-1 . TRBD2 TRBV4-2 CASSHDGLAGEGDEQFF TGTGCCAGCAGCCACGACGGACTAGCGGGGGAAGGGGATGAGCAGTTCTTC
TRBJ1-5 . . TRBV11-2 CASSPWSDSNQPQHF TGTGCCAGCAGCCCGTGGAGCGATAGCAATCAGCCCCAGCATTTT
TRBJ2-2 . . TRBV15 CATSRERLSAGELFF TGTGCCACCAGCAGAGAGAGGCTCTCCGCCGGGGAGCTGTTTTTT
TRBJ2-3 . . TRBV30 CAWSVYSTTQYF TGTGCCTGGAGTGTTTACTCCACTACGCAGTATTTT
TRBJ1-3 . TRBD1 TRBV19 CASSTGGTGDTIYF TGTGCCAGTAGTACAGGGGGTACCGGAGACACCATATATTTT
TRBJ1-2 once TRBD1 TRBV29-1 CSATPGTGYGYTF TGCAGCGCTACGCCCGGGACAGGGTATGGCTACACCTTC
TRBJ2-7 . TRBD1 TRBV5-1 CASSYDRGEMIGEQYF TGCGCCAGCAGCTATGACAGGGGAGAAATGATAGGCGAGCAGTACTTC
TRBJ1-2 . . TRBV4-3 CASSQGQTYNYGYTF TGCGCCAGCAGCCAAGGTCAGACATACAACTATGGCTACACCTTC
TRBJ2-3 . . TRBV5-6 CASSATVTDTQYF TGTGCCAGCAGCGCGACAGTGACAGATACGCAGTATTTT
TRBJ2-1 . TRBD2 TRBV5-6 CASSFSGRARDEQFF TGTGCCAGCAGCTTTAGCGGGAGGGCCAGGGATGAGCAGTTCTTC
TRBJ2-3 . TRBD1 TRBV11-3 CASSARQGTTDTQYF TGTGCCAGCAGCGCTCGACAGGGGACAACAGATACGCAGTATTTT